The rows below give T cell receptor beta chains drawn from one sample of a study of cytomegalovirus exposure and HLA in healthy donors. Only in-frame clones appear in the TCRdb table, and some are missing; sequencing was by immunoSEQ multiplex PCR. Counted here are about 120,000 clones, roughly 80% occurring once; the ten biggest clones make up roughly 9.2%. Sequencing was carried out using PBMCs. These receptors were taken from a female donor in good health and CMV-seropositive. The CDR3 runs from the conserved cysteine through the conserved F or W. The D gene is left open where the match is weak. Some rows mark clone size as missing; the rest say once, few, many or name a class of expanded clone.

>TRBJ2-2|TRBV27|-|-
TGTGCCAGCAGACTCATGAACACCGGGGAGCTGTTTTTT
CASRLMNTGELFF
>TRBJ1-4|TRBV10-3|once|-
TGTGCCATCAGTGTAGGTTCAGGGTATGGAACTAATGAAAAACTGTTTTTT
CAISVGSGYGTNEKLFF
>TRBJ2-1|TRBV5-8|-|TRBD1
TGTGCCAGCAGCTTCTACAGGGGGCGTTCCTACAATGAGCAGTTCTTC
CASSFYRGRSYNEQFF
>TRBJ1-1|TRBV5-1|few|-
TGCGCCAGCAGCTCGACAGGCGAGAACACTGAAGCTTTCTTT
CASSSTGENTEAFF
>TRBJ2-1|TRBV13|-|-
TGTGCCAGCAGCACGACTAGACACAATGAGCAGTTCTTC
CASSTTRHNEQFF
>TRBJ2-7|TRBV6-5|-|-
TGTGCCAGCAGATTTAGGGGGATCCCGTACTTC
CASRFRGIPYF
>TRBJ2-5|TRBV18|-|-
TGTGCCAGCCGATACTCGACATCCCAAGAGACCCAGTACTTC
CASRYSTSQETQYF
>TRBJ1-5|TRBV6-6|-|-
TGTGCCAGCAGTCAAATCAGGGGAGAGGGTCAGCCCCAGCATTTT
CASSQIRGEGQPQHF
>TRBJ1-1|TRBV19|-|-
TGTGCCACCTCTGGGCCAGGGATGAACACTGAAGCTTTCTTT
CATSGPGMNTEAFF
>TRBJ2-5|TRBV7-9|-|-
TGTGCCAGCAGCGGGGGGGAGACCCAGTACTTC
CASSGGETQYF
>TRBJ1-5|TRBV7-9|-|TRBD1
TGCGCCAGCGGGACAGACAAGCCCCAGCATTTT
CASGTDKPQHF
>TRBJ1-2|TRBV7-9|once|TRBD1
TGTGCCAGCAGCTTAGGGGCCAGGGGGCTTGATGGCTACACCTTC
CASSLGARGLDGYTF
>TRBJ2-2|TRBV19|-|-
TGTGCCAGTAGCGTAATTAGGGGTGGGGAGCTGTTTTTT
CASSVIRGGELFF
>TRBJ1-1|TRBV5-1|-|TRBD1
TGCGCCAGCGGAACAGGGGGGTACACTGAAGCTTTCTTT
CASGTGGYTEAFF
>TRBJ1-1|TRBV19|few|-
TGTGCCAGTAGCGAGGGGAACACTGAAGCTTTCTTT
CASSEGNTEAFF
>TRBJ2-6|TRBV18|-|-
TGTGCCAGCTCACCGGCTGTTTTGGCTGGGGCCAACGTCCTGACTTTC
CASSPAVLAGANVLTF
>TRBJ1-5|TRBV2|-|-
TGTGCCAGCAGTGAACAGTCCGTTAGCAATCAGCCCCAGCATTTT
CASSEQSVSNQPQHF
>TRBJ2-2|TRBV11-2|-|-
TGTGCCAGCAGGAGTTATACAGACACCGGGGAGCTGTTTTTT
CASRSYTDTGELFF
>TRBJ1-6|TRBV25-1|-|-
TGTGCCAGCACCCTAGACCCTTATAATTCACCCCTCCACTTT
CASTLDPYNSPLHF
>TRBJ1-4|TRBV5-5|-|-
TGTGCCAGCAGCTTGGCTCCGGGACACGAAAATGAAAAACTGTTTTTT
CASSLAPGHENEKLFF
>TRBJ1-5|TRBV19|-|TRBD1
TGTGCCAGTAGGTGGGGACAGGCCCCCTATAGCAATCAGCCCCAGCATTTT
CASRWGQAPYSNQPQHF
>TRBJ2-3|TRBV18|few|TRBD1
TGTGCCAGCTCACGAGACAGGGGGGCAGATACGCAGTATTTT
CASSRDRGADTQYF
>TRBJ1-6|TRBV5-6|-|-
TGTGCCAGCAGCTTGGGGGGCGTAGGGTCACCCCTCCACTTT
CASSLGGVGSPLHF
>TRBJ1-5|TRBV13|-|TRBD1
TGTGCCAGCAGCCCGGGACAGACGAATCAGCCCCAGCATTTT
CASSPGQTNQPQHF
>TRBJ2-7|TRBV27|-|TRBD1
TGTGCCAGCACCCGGACAGGGGAGACCTACGAGCAGTACTTC
CASTRTGETYEQYF
>TRBJ1-2|TRBV27|-|-
TGTGCCAGCAGTTTGATGGGGGACACACCCGGCTACACCTTC
CASSLMGDTPGYTF
>TRBJ2-3|TRBV6-6|-|TRBD2
TGTGCCAGCAGTTACCTTAGCGGGGGCCCCACAGATACGCAGTATTTT
CASSYLSGGPTDTQYF
>TRBJ2-1|TRBV18|-|TRBD2
TGTGCCAGCTCCTCCGTTAGCGGGGGCTCCTACAATGAGCAGTTCTTC
CASSSVSGGSYNEQFF
>TRBJ1-2|TRBV19|-|TRBD1
TGTGCCAGTAGTATGAGGACAGGGGGCAGTGGCTACACCTTC
CASSMRTGGSGYTF
>TRBJ1-1|TRBV4-3|-|TRBD1
TGCGCCAGCAGCCATAAAGCCGGGACAGGGGGGACTGAAGCTTTCTTT
CASSHKAGTGGTEAFF
>TRBJ1-5|TRBV7-2|-|-
TGTGCCAGCAGCTTACAGGAATATCAGCCCCAGCATTTT
CASSLQEYQPQHF
>TRBJ2-3|TRBV7-8|-|-
TGTGCCAGCAGCGCCTACAGCTTTAGCACAGATACGCAGTATTTT
CASSAYSFSTDTQYF
>TRBJ1-2|TRBV5-1|-|-
TGCGCCAGCAGCTTGTTAGGACAGTCCTATGGCTACACCTTC
CASSLLGQSYGYTF
>TRBJ2-6|TRBV27|-|-
TGTGCCAGCGGGAGCGTGGAGTCTGGGGCCAACGTCCTGACTTTC
CASGSVESGANVLTF
>TRBJ1-1|TRBV5-4|few|TRBD1
TGTGCCAGCAGCGTGGGAGGGGGGACAGGGGGAGCTTTCTTT
CASSVGGGTGGAFF
>TRBJ1-1|TRBV9|-|TRBD1
TGTGCCAGCAGCCGACTCGGACAGGCAGTGACTGAAGCTTTCTTT
CASSRLGQAVTEAFF
>TRBJ1-2|TRBV19|-|TRBD1
TGTGCCAGCGGGACAGGGGAAGGCTACACCTTC
CASGTGEGYTF
>TRBJ1-2|TRBV9|-|TRBD1
TGTGCCAGCAGCGGAACCCGACAGGGTCCCTACTCGTATGGCTACACCTTC
CASSGTRQGPYSYGYTF
>TRBJ2-1|TRBV4-2|once|TRBD2
TGTGCCAGCAGCCAAGGGACTAGCGGGGGCCCGCTAGAGCAGTTCTTC
CASSQGTSGGPLEQFF
>TRBJ2-7|TRBV5-4|-|-
TGTGCCAGCAGCTTGGGGAGGGGGGGCGCAGCCTACGAGCAGTACTTC
CASSLGRGGAAYEQYF
>TRBJ1-2|TRBV4-3|-|TRBD1
TGCGCCAGCAGCCCCATACAGGGGGCGAACTATGGCTACACCTTC
CASSPIQGANYGYTF
>TRBJ1-1|TRBV7-2|-|-
TGTGCCAGCAGCTTATTGGGACAGAACACTGAAGCTTTCTTT
CASSLLGQNTEAFF
>TRBJ2-7|TRBV7-9|-|TRBD1
TGTGCCAGCAGCTTAAGCCAGGGGGCGCGGGAGCAGTACTTC
CASSLSQGAREQYF
>TRBJ1-1|TRBV30|-|-
TGTGCCTGGAGTGTCGGGTTAGAAGCTTTCTTT
CAWSVGLEAFF
>TRBJ2-2|TRBV6-6|-|TRBD2
TGTGCCAGCAGAACCGGGGGGGGAACCGGGGAGCTGTTTTTT
CASRTGGGTGELFF
>TRBJ2-3|TRBV10-3|-|TRBD2
TGTGCCATCGCCTCCCAGACTAGCTTGGGCGGTACGCAGTATTTT
CAIASQTSLGGTQYF
>TRBJ1-2|TRBV2|-|TRBD1
TGTGCCAGCCGCAGGGGGGACTATGGCTACACCTTC
CASRRGDYGYTF
>TRBJ1-6|TRBV4-1|-|TRBD1
TGCGCCAGCAGCCAAGTTCCGGGACAGAATTCACCCCTCCACTTT
CASSQVPGQNSPLHF
>TRBJ1-1|TRBV6-5|-|TRBD1
TGTGCCAGCAGTTCCCCAGGACAGGGGGGCCCCATTTTT
CASSSPGQGGPIF
>TRBJ1-2|TRBV10-3|-|TRBD1
TGTGCCATCCGGGGACAGGGAAGCCCTAACTATGGCTACACCTTC
CAIRGQGSPNYGYTF
>TRBJ2-7|TRBV7-9|-|TRBD2
TGTGCCAGCAGCCCGGGACTAGCGGTAGCCTACGAGCAGTACTTC
CASSPGLAVAYEQYF
>TRBJ1-1|TRBV5-1|-|-
TGCGCCAGCAGGGGAGGGGACTGGTCTAACACTGAAGCTTTCTTT
CASRGGDWSNTEAFF
>TRBJ1-3|TRBV6-1|-|-
TGTGCCAGCGGGAGGGCAGCGTGGGAAAACACCATATATTTT
CASGRAAWENTIYF
>TRBJ1-1|TRBV6-5|few|-
TGTGCCAGCAGGACGGGCACTGAAGCTTTCTTT
CASRTGTEAFF
>TRBJ1-2|TRBV19|-|-
TGTGCCAGTAGTATATCCCTCACATCTATTGAGGCGTATGGCTACACCTTC
CASSISLTSIEAYGYTF
>TRBJ1-1|TRBV19|few|-
TGTGCCAGTATTCCAGCAGGGGTGAACACTGAAGCTTTCTTT
CASIPAGVNTEAFF
>TRBJ1-2|TRBV15|once|TRBD1
TGTGCCACCAGCAGATCCCGGACAGGCGGAATCTATGGCTACACCTTC
CATSRSRTGGIYGYTF
>TRBJ1-2|TRBV18|-|TRBD1
TGTGCCAGCTCACCACAATACCTCGACAGGGGGAAAGGGTCAGGCTATGGCTACACCTTC
CASSPQYLDRGKGSGYGYTF